This is a list of T cell receptor beta chains from one sample in a study of blood T cell repertoires in COVID-19. Assay used: immunoSEQ multiplex PCR; TCRdb lists only in-frame clones, some missing. The sample has approximately 150,000 clones; roughly 88% are singletons. Sequenced: peripheral blood. All receptors come from a woman aged 60-75 years with acute or convalescent COVID-19. The CDR3 runs from the conserved cysteine through the conserved F or W. The order of the fields is D gene, V gene, J gene, clone size, CDR3 protein, CDR3 DNA. The D gene is left open where the match is weak. Expanded clones get a size class; other rows say once, few or many, or leave the size out.

>.|TRBV30|TRBJ1-5|.
CAWRRAGSNQPQHF
TGTGCCTGGAGGAGGGCGGGGAGCAATCAGCCCCAGCATTTT
>TRBD2|TRBV7-6|TRBJ2-3|.
CASRPHKPGTSGGEGDTQYF
TGTGCCAGCAGACCACACAAACCCGGGACTAGCGGGGGGGAAGGAGATACGCAGTATTTT
>TRBD1|TRBV6-5|TRBJ1-1|.
CASRQGTHLWAFF
TGTGCCAGCAGACAGGGGACGCACCTTTGGGCTTTCTTT
>.|TRBV10-3|TRBJ1-5|.
CAISEQGNQPQHF
TGTGCCATCAGTGAGCAGGGTAATCAGCCCCAGCATTTT
>.|TRBV9|TRBJ1-1|.
CASSLSPRSNTEAFF
TGTGCCAGCAGCTTGTCCCCGAGGTCTAACACTGAAGCTTTCTTT
>.|TRBV3-1/TRBV3-2|TRBJ2-3|once
CASSDRDNGRGTQYF
TGTGCCAGCAGCGACCGGGACAACGGGCGAGGTACGCAGTATTTT
>TRBD1|TRBV16|TRBJ1-5|.
CASSQSDRTGSNQPQHF
TGTGCCAGCAGCCAATCTGATCGGACAGGGAGCAATCAGCCCCAGCATTTT
>TRBD1|TRBV5-6|TRBJ2-3|.
CASSATGADTQYF
TGTGCCAGCAGCGCGACAGGGGCAGATACGCAGTATTTT
>TRBD2|TRBV4-2|TRBJ2-5|.
CASSLELAGGQETQYF
TGTGCCAGCAGCCTCGAACTAGCGGGGGGACAAGAGACCCAGTACTTC
>.|TRBV6-5|TRBJ1-2|.
CASEYGASNYGYTF
TGTGCCAGCGAATACGGAGCCTCTAACTATGGCTACACCTTC
>TRBD1|TRBV11-3|TRBJ1-3|.
CASSQGQGEGNTIYF
TGTGCCAGCAGCCAAGGACAGGGTGAAGGAAACACCATATATTTT